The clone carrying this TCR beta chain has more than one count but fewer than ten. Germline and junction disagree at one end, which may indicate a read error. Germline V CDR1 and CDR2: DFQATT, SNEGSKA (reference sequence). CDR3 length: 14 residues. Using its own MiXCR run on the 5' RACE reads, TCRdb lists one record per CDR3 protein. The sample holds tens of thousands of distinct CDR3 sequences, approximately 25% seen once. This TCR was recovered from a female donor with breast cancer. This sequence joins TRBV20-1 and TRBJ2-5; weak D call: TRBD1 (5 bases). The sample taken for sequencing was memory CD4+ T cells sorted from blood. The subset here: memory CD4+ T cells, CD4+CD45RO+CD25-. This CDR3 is CSARPRQGREAQHF. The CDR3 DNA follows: TGCAGTGCTAGACCTAGGCAGGGCCGCGAGGCCCAGCACTTC.